What follows are 7 T cell receptor beta chains derived from one specimen sequenced in a study of shared clonotypes between healthy human individuals. Only in-frame clones appear in the TCRdb table, and some are missing; sequencing was by immunoSEQ multiplex PCR. The sample consists of some 500,000 clones, roughly 85% of them appearing once. Sequencing was carried out using PBMCs. These receptors were taken from a woman aged 35 to 49 in good health. Some clones in this sample may be carry-over from other donors' samples.

In regard to this clone: This sample also contains other DNA sequences that code for the same CDR3. The rearrangement uses TRBV5-1 and TRBJ2-3; D is perhaps TRBD1 (6 bases). This CDR3 comprises 12 residues. V shed 2 bases and J shed 6 bases, with 7 bases lying between them. Looked up from germline, CDR1 is SGHRS and CDR2 is YFSETQ. The chain's CDR3 is CASSLGGDTQYF. The CDR3 DNA is TGCGCCAGCAGCTTAGGGGGTGATACGCAGTATTTT.

V gene TRBV15 combines with J gene TRBJ2-3; 8 bases agree with TRBD2. Looked up from germline, CDR1 is LNHNV and CDR2 is YYDKDF (reference sequence). Trimming took 3 bases from V and 2 from J; bases not matched to a gene: 4. There are 15 residues in the CDR3. The CDR3 sequence is CATSRGTRVTDTQYF. CDR3 nucleotides: TGTGCCACCAGCAGGGGGACTAGGGTCACAGATACGCAGTATTTT. The variable domain in full, with the rest retrieved from reference TRBV15 and TRBJ2-3, is DAMVIQNPRYQVTQFGKPVTLSCSQTLNHNVMYWYQQKSSQAPKLLFHYYDKDFNNEADTPDNFQSRRPNTSFCFLDIRSPGLGDTAMYLCATSRGTRVTDTQYFGPGTRLTVL.

The chain has TRBV27 and TRBJ1-4; D may be TRBD1 (6 bases). Looked up from germline, CDR1 is MNHEY and CDR2 is SMNVEV (reference sequence). V was shortened by 3 bases and J by 8 bases, with 13 bases between the two germline ends. This CDR3 spans 14 amino acids. CDR3 DNA: TGTGCCAGCAGTTTTACAGGGCTGGAGGAAAAACTGTTTTTT. Residues: CASSFTGLEEKLFF.

The chain joins TRBV7-9 to TRBJ1-2, with D possibly being TRBD1 (5 bases). The length of the CDR3 is 13 residues. In germline, CDR1 is SEHNR, CDR2 FQNEAQ (reference sequence). V was cut by 6 bases and J by 5 bases, with 13 bases left in between. CDR3 amino acids: CASSETVPYGYTF. The DNA of the CDR3 is TGTGCCAGCAGTGAGACAGTACCGTATGGCTACACCTTC.

J is TRBJ1-4 and V is TRBV6-5, with TRBD1 as a possible D gene (5 bases). Germline V gene lookup returns CDR1 MNHEY and CDR2 SVGAGI. The V end was cut by 6 bases, the J end by 5 bases, with 13 bases between. The CDR3 is 14 amino acids. CDR3 nucleotide sequence: TGTGCCAGCAGGAAGGGGTTGGGAAATGAAAAACTGTTTTTT. Amino acids: CASRKGLGNEKLFF.

With respect to this clone: This sample includes further DNA sequences coding for the same CDR3. This chain connects TRBV18 to TRBJ1-1; 10 bases align to TRBD1. Per the germline V gene, CDR1 is KGHSH and CDR2 is LQKENI. The length of the CDR3 is 13 residues. Unmatched junction bases numbered 3, after V lost 6 bases and J lost 5 bases. CDR3 nucleotides: TGTGCCAGCTCCCGGGACAGGGGTACTGAAGCTTTCTTT. Translated, it gives CASSRDRGTEAFF. Full variable domain (remainder filled in from reference TRBV18 and TRBJ1-1): NAGVMQNPRHLVRRRGQEARLRCSPMKGHSHVYWYRQLPEEGLKFMVYLQKENIIDESGMPKERFSAEFPKEGPSILRIQQVVRGDSAAYFCASSRDRGTEAFFGQGTRLTVV.

The genes are TRBV5-1 and TRBJ2-1; D is possibly TRBD2 (5 bases). CDR1 and CDR2 from the germline V gene are SGHRS and YFSETQ. The CDR3 is made up of 12 amino acids. V lost 4 bases, J lost 8 bases, and 10 bases lay in between. The CDR3 DNA is TGCGCCAGCAGCATGGACGGGGATGAGCAGTTCTTC. Translated: CASSMDGDEQFF.